Listed here are 10 T cell receptor beta chains from one sample, sequenced in a study of blood T cell repertoires in COVID-19. Here immunoSEQ multiplex PCR was the method, and the copy in TCRdb shows in-frame clones only, minus some. The table lists some 180,000 clones, 70% to 85% of them singletons, with roughly 13% in the top ten. The material sequenced was peripheral blood. Source of these receptors: a human donor in a cohort sampled during active COVID-19.

The rearrangement uses TRBV20-1 and TRBJ1-6, with D uncertain. Trimming removed 3 bases at V and 3 bases at J, with 18 bases between. The CDR3 extends over 17 amino acids. Germline CDR1 and CDR2: DFQATT and SNEGSKA (reference sequence). CDR3 nucleotides: TGCAGTGCTAGTATTCCAGGCAGGAGGATCTATAATTCACCCCTCCACTTT. This gives the protein CSASIPGRRIYNSPLHF.

CDR3 loop: CASSSHRAGARNEQFF. The CDR3 DNA follows: TGTGCCAGCAGTTCGCATAGGGCGGGGGCGCGGAATGAGCAGTTCTTC. This sequence joins TRBV11-2 and TRBJ2-1; maybe TRBD2 (7 bases). The V gene lost 6 bases and the J gene lost 7 bases, with 22 bases spanning the gap. The germline CDR1 and CDR2 sequences are SGHAT and FQNNGV. The CDR3 loop spans 16 amino acids. The full variable domain, completed using reference TRBV11-2 and TRBJ2-1, is EAGVAQSPRYKIIEKRQSVAFWCNPISGHATLYWYQQILGQGPKLLIQFQNNGVVDDSQLPKDRFSAERLKGVDSTLKIQPAKLEDSAVYLCASSSHRAGARNEQFFGPGTRLTVL.

The rearrangement joins TRBV5-5 to TRBJ2-7; possible D gene TRBD1, 5 bases. The V gene lost 4 bases and the J gene lost 2 bases, with 13 bases spanning the gap. Germline lookup yields CDR1 SGHKS and CDR2 YYEKEE (reference sequence). CDR3 length: 14 amino acids. The CDR3 DNA reads as TGTGCCAGCAGCCCGTTTGGACAAACCTACGAGCAGTACTTC. Its translation: CASSPFGQTYEQYF.

The chain recombines TRBV11-2 with TRBJ2-3; D perhaps matches TRBD2 (6 bases). This CDR3 region has 16 residues. The V and J ends lost 4 bases and 0 bases respectively, with 14 bases between them. CDR1 SGHAT and CDR2 FQNNGV come from the germline V gene. CDR3 amino acids: CASSSHTSSSTDTQYF. In DNA, the CDR3 is TGTGCCAGCAGCTCCCACACTAGCAGTAGCACAGATACGCAGTATTTT. The variable domain in full, with the rest retrieved from reference TRBV11-2 and TRBJ2-3, is EAGVAQSPRYKIIEKRQSVAFWCNPISGHATLYWYQQILGQGPKLLIQFQNNGVVDDSQLPKDRFSAERLKGVDSTLKIQPAKLEDSAVYLCASSSHTSSSTDTQYFGPGTRLTVL.

The chain recombines TRBV28 with TRBJ1-1; tentative D call: TRBD1 (5 bases). Germline V gives CDR1 MDHEN, CDR2 SYDVKM. V was trimmed by 5 bases and J by 2 bases, leaving 15 bases between them. The CDR3 is made up of 15 amino acids. The CDR3 spells CASSRFGGENTEAFF. CDR3 DNA: TGTGCCAGCAGTCGCTTTGGGGGGGAAAACACTGAAGCTTTCTTT.

The rearrangement joins TRBV5-1 to TRBJ2-7; 8 nucleotides align to TRBD1. This CDR3 is 14 amino acids long. Trimming removed 1 base from V and 4 bases from J; junction bases left unmatched: 4. Germline assignment: CDR1 SGHRS and CDR2 YFSETQ. CDR3 nucleotides: TGCGCCAGCAGCTTGCCCGGGACAGGATACGAGCAGTACTTC. Protein sequence: CASSLPGTGYEQYF.

The chain carries TRBV11-2 and TRBJ2-7; 13 bases align to TRBD2. V lost 5 bases, J lost 7 bases, and 11 bases stayed unmatched. The germline V gene has CDR1 SGHAT and CDR2 FQNNGV. CDR3 length: 16 amino acids. In nucleotides, the CDR3 is TGTGCCAGCAGCCTCTTAAGGACTAGCGGGAGCGGGGAGCAGTACTTC. Its protein product is CASSLLRTSGSGEQYF.

This clone appeared a single time. This rearrangement joins TRBV7-2 to TRBJ2-2; TRBD1 matches 12 bases. Trimming cost V 7 bases and J 2 bases; bases outside gene matches: 5. CDR1 is SGHTA, CDR2 FQGNSA, per germline. CDR3 length: 16 amino acids. CDR3 sequence: CASTRDRGLNTGELFF. The CDR3, as DNA: TGTGCCAGCACACGGGACAGGGGGCTTAACACCGGGGAGCTGTTTTTT.

The genes are TRBV7-9 and TRBJ2-1; 8 bases align to TRBD2. Germline V gene data show CDR1 as SEHNR and CDR2 as FQNEAQ (reference sequence). This CDR3 comprises 18 residues. The V and J ends lost 4 bases and 2 bases, in that order; junction bases with no gene match: 13. The CDR3 loop reads CASSYSGGGRFAYNEQFF. The CDR3 DNA follows: TGTGCCAGCAGCTATAGCGGTGGCGGGAGGTTCGCCTACAATGAGCAGTTCTTC.

J is TRBJ2-6 and V is TRBV3-1 (or the pseudogene TRBV3-2); possible D gene TRBD2, 6 bases. The V gene lost 7 bases and the J gene lost 4 bases, with 11 bases spanning the gap. This CDR3 contains 14 residues. Per the germline V gene, CDR1 is LGHDT and CDR2 is YNNKEL (reference sequence). CDR3 in DNA: TGTGCCAGCACTCGGGGGTTGGGGGCCAACGTCCTGACTTTC. Translating gives CASTRGLGANVLTF.